Below are 9 T cell receptor beta chains sequenced from a single sample in a study of shared clonotypes between healthy human individuals. TCRdb keeps only in-frame clones here, not all; method: immunoSEQ multiplex PCR. The sample carries 2 million to 2.5 million clones, approximately 95% recorded once. Sequencing was carried out using naive CD4+ T cells from PBMCs. The subset here: CD45RA+ positively selected. These TCRs come from a man between 18 and 35 years old in good health. Some clones in this sample may be carry-over from other donors' samples.

The chain recombines TRBV19 with TRBJ2-6; D remains ambiguous. The germline V gene encodes CDR1 LNHDA and CDR2 SQIVND (reference sequence). This CDR3 is built from 18 residues. Trimming shortened V by 6 bases and J by 2 bases, and 20 bases separated the two germline ends. This CDR3 reads CASSPSGPLPPGANVLTF. CDR3 bases: TGTGCCAGTAGCCCATCCGGGCCCTTACCACCTGGGGCCAACGTCCTGACTTTC.

This chain links TRBV5-6 with TRBJ1-6; D uncertain. Trimming shortened V by 1 base and J by 2 bases, and 7 bases separated the two germline ends. This CDR3 region has 15 residues. CDR1 and CDR2 (germline): SGHDT, YYEEEE. CDR3 amino acids: CASSLYSTYNSPLHF. CDR3 nucleotides: TGTGCCAGCAGCTTGTACTCTACCTATAATTCACCCCTCCACTTT.

The chain couples TRBV6-5 to TRBJ2-5, with a possible D match to TRBD1 (6 bases). Germline assignment: CDR1 MNHEY and CDR2 SVGAGI. The V end was cut by 6 bases, the J end by 4 bases, with 18 bases between. The CDR3 is 15 amino acids. The CDR3 loop reads CASRQGGTMGETQYF. The CDR3, as DNA: TGTGCCAGCAGACAAGGGGGAACTATGGGAGAGACCCAGTACTTC.

The chain combines TRBV7-3 with TRBJ2-7, with a tentative D call TRBD2 (5 bases). Between the trimmed V and J ends, which lost 4 bases and 6 bases, there was a span of 10 bases. Germline assignment: CDR1 SGHTA and CDR2 FQGTGA. This CDR3 has 12 residues. In DNA, the CDR3 is TGTGCCAGCAGCTCTCGAGGGAGCGAGCAGTACTTC. This sequence encodes CASSSRGSEQYF.

This clone was found once. V and J are TRBV29-1 and TRBJ1-1; the match to TRBD1 covers 7 bases. This CDR3 has 12 residues. Trimming removed 3 bases from V and 10 bases from J; junction bases left unmatched: 8. CDR1 and CDR2 from the germline V gene are SQVTM and ANQGSEA. CDR3 coding DNA: TGCAGCGTTGATGACAGGGTGGTAAGAGCTTTCTTT. It codes for CSVDDRVVRAFF.

The chain employs TRBV6-6 and TRBJ1-1, with 10 bases matching TRBD1. J was trimmed by 3 bases and V by 6 bases; bases with no gene match: 1. Germline V gene lookup returns CDR1 MNHNY and CDR2 SVGAGI (reference sequence). This CDR3 is 13 amino acids long. CDR3 coding DNA: TGTGCCAGCAGAGGGACAGGGGACACTGAAGCTTTCTTT. The encoded protein is CASRGTGDTEAFF.

This chain links TRBV28 with TRBJ1-2; 7 bases line up with TRBD1. The CDR3 consists of 13 residues. CDR1 and CDR2 from the germline V gene are MDHEN and SYDVKM. Germline trimming cut 7 bases from V and 3 bases from J; bases unmatched to any gene: 5. CDR3 protein: CASTPQGYYGYTF. The DNA for the CDR3 is TGTGCCAGCACGCCACAGGGGTACTATGGCTACACCTTC.

V and J are TRBV6-1 and TRBJ2-4; D unclear. V was pared by 2 bases and J by 0 bases, with 20 bases between. Germline lookup yields CDR1 MNHNS and CDR2 SASEGT. CDR3 size: 19 residues. The CDR3 here is CASSELPPDLSLAKNIQYF. DNA for the CDR3: TGTGCCAGCAGTGAATTACCCCCAGATCTCAGTTTAGCCAAAAACATTCAGTACTTC.

Only a few counts were recorded for this clone. At one boundary the junction diverges from the germline segment, which might be a read error. V and J are TRBV10-3 and TRBJ1-1; D not certain. CDR1 is ENHRY, CDR2 SYGVKD, per germline. There are 10 residues in the CDR3. The CDR3 DNA sequence: TGTGCCATCAGGAACACGGAGTGGGTTTTT. Encoded protein: CAIRNTEWVF.